Each of the 19 T cell receptor beta chains below was sequenced from the same sample in a study of cytomegalovirus exposure and HLA in healthy donors. With 60 Vbeta and 13 Jbeta primers, the PCR was carried out. Libraries were prepared by immunoSEQ multiplex PCR; TCRdb keeps only in-frame clonotypes and omits some of them. The sample consists of about 120,000 clones, around 69% of them appearing once. Sequencing was performed on PBMCs. These TCRs come from a middle-aged woman in good health and CMV-seropositive.

This clone showed up just a few times. The chain carries TRBV7-2 and TRBJ1-6; D is undetermined. V lost 4 bases and J lost 8, with 12 bases in between. CDR1 and CDR2 from the germline V gene are SGHTA and FQGNSA. The CDR3 has 14 amino acids. Here the CDR3 reads CASSSGSSHSPLHF. CDR3 coding DNA: TGTGCCAGCAGCTCCGGGAGTTCTCATTCACCCCTCCACTTT.

The genes are TRBV7-2 and TRBJ1-5; TRBD1 matches at 7 bases. This CDR3 contains 15 residues. The V segment lost 6 bases and the J segment 2 bases; nucleotides outside the gene matches: 7. CDR1 and CDR2 from the germline V gene are SGHTA and FQGNSA. CDR3 region: CASSADRSGNQPQHF. In DNA, the CDR3 is TGTGCCAGCAGTGCGGACAGGTCGGGCAATCAGCCCCAGCATTTT.

Written as DNA, the CDR3 is TGTGCCAGCAGTGATGAGGAAGCAGTGAACACTGAAGCTTTCTTT. Its translation is CASSDEEAVNTEAFF. This chain connects TRBV2 to TRBJ1-1; D is unclear. The CDR3 sequence is 15 residues long. Germline V CDR1 and CDR2: SNHLY, FYNNEI. Trimming stripped 3 bases from V and 0 bases from J, with 11 bases between.

J is TRBJ1-2 and V is TRBV6-4; 8 bases align to TRBD1. The CDR3 is 16 residues long. J lost 2 bases, V lost 6 bases, and 11 bases had no gene match. The germline gives CDR1 MRHNA, CDR2 SNTAGT. The DNA for the CDR3 is TGTGCCAGCAGGGCCACTGAGGGACAGGTAAACTATGGCTACACCTTC. Translating gives CASRATEGQVNYGYTF.

This chain connects TRBV2 to TRBJ2-3; D perhaps matches TRBD2 (6 bases). The CDR3 extends over 14 amino acids. Germline CDR1 SNHLY, CDR2 FYNNEI. The V gene lost 4 bases and the J gene lost 3 bases, with 11 bases spanning the gap. The CDR3 spells CASSGLGRTDTQYF. The CDR3 DNA reads as TGTGCCAGCAGTGGACTCGGGAGAACAGATACGCAGTATTTT.

The chain recombines TRBV2 with TRBJ2-3, with 9 bases aligning to TRBD1. The CDR3 runs 15 residues. V trimming: 1 base; J trimming: 4 bases; junction bases outside the gene matches: 3. From germline, CDR1 is SNHLY and CDR2 FYNNEI. CDR3 sequence: CASSEEGQGADTQYF. The CDR3 DNA sequence: TGTGCCAGCAGTGAAGAGGGACAGGGAGCAGATACGCAGTATTTT. Combining the CDR3 with reference TRBV2 and TRBJ2-3 gives the whole variable domain EPEVTQTPSHQVTQMGQEVILRCVPISNHLYFYWYRQILGQKVEFLVSFYNNEISEKSEIFDDQFSVERPDGSNFTLKIRSTKLEDSAMYFCASSEEGQGADTQYFGPGTRLTVL.

The genes are TRBV28 and TRBJ1-1, with D possibly being TRBD1 (6 bases). CDR3 length equals 15 residues. V was cut by 8 bases and J by 1 base, with 17 bases left in between. In germline, CDR1 is MDHEN, CDR2 SYDVKM. The CDR3 reads CASPREGVRNTEAFF. Written as DNA, the CDR3 is TGTGCCAGCCCTAGGGAGGGGGTACGGAACACTGAAGCTTTCTTT. The full variable domain, in which reference TRBV28 and TRBJ1-1 provide the parts outside the CDR3, is DVKVTQSSRYLVKRTGEKVFLECVQDMDHENMFWYRQDPGLGLRLIYFSYDVKMKEKGDIPEGYSVSREKKERFSLILESASTNQTSMYLCASPREGVRNTEAFFGQGTRLTVV.

To note about this clone: No conserved phenylalanine or tryptophan ends this CDR3, so it is likely a read error. The DNA is omitted, as the CDR3 cannot be located on it reliably, and the CDR3 follows TCRdb's listing. CDR3 amino acids: CTSGWGGGGADTQYV. The chain uses TRBV1 and TRBJ2-3; TRBD1, the table's D call, was not compared with the DNA. TRBV1 corresponds to a pseudogene. The CDR3 is 15 amino acids long, termini counted.

This chain links TRBV9 with TRBJ1-1; unclear D gene. The CDR3 runs 14 residues. Trimming stripped 0 bases from V and 4 bases from J, with 10 bases between. Germline values: CDR1 SGDLS, CDR2 YYNGEE. CDR3 sequence: CASSVAEEVTEAFF. In nucleotides, the CDR3 is TGTGCCAGCAGCGTAGCGGAAGAGGTCACTGAAGCTTTCTTT.

The V gene is TRBV18, the J gene TRBJ2-1; the D gene is possibly TRBD2 (5 bases). V lost 0 bases and J lost 10, with 16 bases in between. From germline, CDR1 is KGHSH and CDR2 LQKENI. The CDR3 runs 15 residues. This chain's CDR3 is CASSPPSSQRGEQFF. For the CDR3, the DNA is TGTGCCAGCTCACCACCGAGTTCCCAGAGAGGGGAGCAGTTCTTC.

This chain connects TRBV5-6 to TRBJ2-7; 7 nucleotides agree with TRBD1. V was clipped by 1 base and J by 7 bases; unmatched bases: 14. This CDR3 spans 16 amino acids. CDR1 is SGHDT, CDR2 YYEEEE, per germline. The CDR3 sequence: CASSLPPGQWPGEQYF. In DNA, the CDR3 is TGTGCCAGCAGCTTGCCTCCGGGACAGTGGCCGGGGGAGCAGTACTTC.

J is TRBJ2-3 and V is TRBV5-1; 9 bases fit TRBD1. The length of the CDR3 is 14 residues. V shed 3 bases and J 7 bases; nucleotides not matched to a gene: 6. From germline, CDR1 is SGHRS and CDR2 YFSETQ. CDR3 protein: CASSWTGESNTQYF. For the CDR3, the DNA is TGCGCCAGCAGCTGGACAGGGGAATCGAATACGCAGTATTTT.

The V call is TRBV23-1, the J call TRBJ2-1; 9 nucleotides align to TRBD1. TRBV23-1 is classed as an ORF, of uncertain function. There are 16 residues in the CDR3. The junction had 11 bases not matched to a gene; V was cut back by 3 bases and J by 8 bases. CDR3 in amino acids: CASSQVDRGEWDEQFF. Written as DNA, the CDR3 is TGCGCCAGCAGTCAGGTGGACAGGGGAGAGTGGGATGAGCAGTTCTTC.

This clone was observed a few times. V gene TRBV18 combines with J gene TRBJ2-3; TRBD2 is a possible D gene (5 bases). Germline lookup yields CDR1 KGHSH and CDR2 LQKENI. The CDR3 length is 13 residues. Trimming cost V 3 bases and J 6 bases, with 10 bases left between them. The CDR3 spells CASSPRPGDTQYF. The CDR3 coding sequence is TGTGCCAGCTCACCGCGGCCGGGGGATACGCAGTATTTT.

This clone showed up just a few times. The gene calls are TRBV4-3 and TRBJ2-2, with D possibly matching TRBD2 (7 bases). V was cut by 4 bases and J by 6 bases, with 21 bases left in between. Germline V lookup: CDR1 LGHNA, CDR2 YSLEER. The length of the CDR3 is 17 residues. The CDR3, as DNA: TGCGCCAGCAGCCCAGGCACGAGGGGGGGCCTTTCCGGGGAGCTGTTTTTT. Amino acids: CASSPGTRGGLSGELFF.

This chain connects TRBV18 to TRBJ1-1; 7 nucleotides match TRBD1. The CDR3 is made up of 16 amino acids. Germline trimming cut 6 bases from V and 0 bases from J; bases unmatched to any gene: 10. Germline CDR1 and CDR2: KGHSH and LQKENI. The CDR3 loop is CASSPEQGRMNTEAFF. Here the CDR3 DNA reads TGTGCCAGCTCGCCCGAACAGGGGCGTATGAACACTGAAGCTTTCTTT.

The chain is built from TRBV5-1 and TRBJ1-2; D might be TRBD1 (5 bases). The CDR3 spans 14 residues. Germline V CDR1 and CDR2: SGHRS, YFSETQ. The germline V and J ends were trimmed by 0 bases and 4 bases, with 10 bases remaining between them. CDR3 nucleotides: TGCGCCAGCAGCTTGGGTCCCGACAGCTATGGCTACACCTTC. Translated, it gives CASSLGPDSYGYTF.

The genes are TRBV29-1 and TRBJ1-5, with 11 bases lining up with TRBD1. The germline CDR1 and CDR2 sequences are SQVTM and ANQGSEA. The CDR3 runs to 13 residues. V lost 7 bases and J lost 2; bases outside the gene matches: 1. The CDR3 sequence is CSAGQGGNQPQHF. In nucleotides, the CDR3 is TGCAGCGCGGGACAGGGGGGCAATCAGCCCCAGCATTTT.

The chain recombines TRBV7-9 with TRBJ2-7, with D perhaps matching TRBD1 (6 bases). This CDR3 is 15 amino acids long. Germline V lookup: CDR1 SEHNR, CDR2 FQNEAQ (reference sequence). Trimming shortened V by 4 bases and J by 0 bases, and 13 bases separated the two germline ends. CDR3 coding DNA: TGTGCCAGCAGCTCAGGGGCGTCGACCTCCTACGAGCAGTACTTC. This encodes CASSSGASTSYEQYF.